The clone carrying this T cell receptor (beta chain) was seen repeatedly, ten times or more. This entry comes from a study of neurological immune-mediated disorders. Time point noted: longitudinal time-point 1 (baseline). TCRdb called the 5' RACE reads again in MiXCR, with one record for every CDR3 protein. Of 67,000 or so distinct CDR3 sequences listed, 12% to 15% were seen once; the top ten hold roughly 4.2%. J gave up 8 bases and V 3 bases, and 9 bases lay outside the gene matches. Germline lookup yields CDR1 SGHRS and CDR2 YFSETQ. The CDR3 runs to 15 residues. Specimen: PBMCs. This receptor was identified in a female donor with HTLV-1-associated myelopathy (HAM/TSP). The chain combines TRBV5-1 with TRBJ2-4; 9 bases agree with TRBD2. The CDR3, as DNA: TGCGCCAGCAGCTCCTCTGCGGGGGGGATGGACATTCAGTACTTC. It encodes CASSSSAGGMDIQYF.